These 14 T cell receptor beta chains came from one sample sequenced in a study of blood T cell repertoires in COVID-19 (dated by TCRdb to 2018 to 2020). To prepare the library, the immunoSEQ multiplex PCR assay was applied. TCRdb provides this immuneACCESS table in a form limited to in-frame rearrangements. Some clones are lacking; in checked studies, under half of them reflect an unresolved V gene, and why the rest are absent is not known. The sample contains under 300,000 clones, approximately 91% of them found a single time. The top ten clones comprise 2.3% of the sample. Sequencing used PBMCs or T cells enriched from blood (not recorded which). These receptors were collected from a woman in her forties with acute COVID-19.

About this clone itself: This sample also contains other DNA sequences that code for the same CDR3. This rearrangement joins TRBV18 to TRBJ1-1; 8 bases are shared with TRBD1. V lost 5 bases and J lost 1; bases outside the gene matches: 3. Per germline, CDR1 KGHSH and CDR2 LQKENI. This CDR3 spans 14 amino acids. The CDR3 nucleotides read TGTGCCAGCTCATTACAGGGGGAGAACACTGAAGCTTTCTTT. As protein: CASSLQGENTEAFF.

This chain connects TRBV27 to TRBJ2-1, with 10 bases identical to TRBD2. This CDR3 spans 16 amino acids. Germline-derived CDR1 and CDR2 are MNHEY and SMNVEV (reference sequence). J gave up 4 bases and V 6 bases, and 9 bases lay outside the gene matches. The CDR3 DNA is TGTGCCAGCAGCCCCATATTAGCGGGGGGATACAATGAGCAGTTCTTC. Translating gives CASSPILAGGYNEQFF.

The chain combines TRBV7-9 with TRBJ2-7; 11 bases agree with TRBD2. Germline values: CDR1 SEHNR, CDR2 FQNEAQ (reference sequence). Trimming at V came to 5 bases and at J to 1 base, leaving 7 bases not matched to a gene. The CDR3 sequence is 16 residues long. The CDR3 here is CASSPTTSGASYEQYF. DNA for the CDR3: TGTGCCAGCAGCCCCACGACTAGCGGGGCATCCTACGAGCAGTACTTC.

The rearrangement joins TRBV7-3 to TRBJ2-3; 9 bases match TRBD2. Germline V gene sequence: CDR1 SGHTA, CDR2 FQGTGA. J lost 5 bases, V lost 4 bases, and 7 bases had no gene match. The CDR3 has 15 residues. In DNA, the CDR3 is TGTGCCAGCAGCTCGATTAGCGGGAGAGGAGATACGCAGTATTTT. This encodes CASSSISGRGDTQYF.

The J gene is TRBJ2-3, the V gene TRBV2; D perhaps matches TRBD2 (6 bases). Trimming removed 6 bases at V and 4 bases at J, with 17 bases between. The germline gives CDR1 SNHLY, CDR2 FYNNEI. The CDR3 consists of 15 residues. Written as DNA, the CDR3 is TGTGCCAGCAGAGGGGACTCCGGCGCGGCAGATACGCAGTATTTT. It translates to CASRGDSGAADTQYF. Complete variable domain (other parts from reference TRBV2 and TRBJ2-3): EPEVTQTPSHQVTQMGQEVILRCVPISNHLYFYWYRQILGQKVEFLVSFYNNEISEKSEIFDDQFSVERPDGSNFTLKIRSTKLEDSAMYFCASRGDSGAADTQYFGPGTRLTVL.

The chain recombines TRBV3-1 (or the pseudogene TRBV3-2) with TRBJ2-1, with D possibly TRBD2 on 6 matching bases. Germline V gene data show CDR1 as LGHDT and CDR2 as YNNKEL (reference sequence). This CDR3 contains 14 residues. V was pared by 0 bases and J by 7 bases, with 10 bases between. CDR3 region: CASSQDYSGNEQFF. The CDR3 coding sequence is TGTGCCAGCAGCCAAGATTATAGCGGTAATGAGCAGTTCTTC.

V is TRBV14 and J is TRBJ2-5, with D possibly TRBD1 on 6 matching bases. CDR1 and CDR2 (germline): SGHDN, FVKESK. CDR3 length: 15 residues. Between the trimmed V and J ends, which lost 3 bases and 1 base, there was a span of 12 bases. The CDR3 DNA reads as TGTGCCAGCAGCCATCTCAGGGGATTCCAAGAGACCCAGTACTTC. As protein: CASSHLRGFQETQYF. The complete variable domain, with remaining parts taken from reference TRBV14 and TRBJ2-5, reads EAGVTQFPSHSVIEKGQTVTLRCDPISGHDNLYWYRRVMGKEIKFLLHFVKESKQDESGMPNNRFLAERTGGTYSTLKVQPAELEDSGVYFCASSHLRGFQETQYFGPGTRLLVL.

The chain combines TRBV13 with TRBJ2-5; no firm D call. Germline lookup yields CDR1 PRHDT and CDR2 FYEKMQ (reference sequence). Trimming stripped 4 bases from V and 7 bases from J, with 19 bases between. This CDR3 is built from 15 residues. The CDR3 DNA follows: TGTGCCAGCAGCTCGATGGGCCTCCAATATAGGACCCAGTACTTC. Protein: CASSSMGLQYRTQYF.

The chain has TRBV7-9 and TRBJ1-2; TRBD1 matches at 9 bases. Germline assignment: CDR1 SEHNR and CDR2 FQNEAQ (reference sequence). The CDR3 extends over 16 amino acids. The junction had 10 bases not matched to a gene; V was cut back by 4 bases and J by 4 bases. The CDR3 reads CASSSSRTGALYGYTF. The CDR3 DNA reads TGTGCCAGCAGCTCCTCCCGGACAGGGGCACTCTATGGCTACACCTTC.

The genes are TRBV6-4 and TRBJ2-1, with 8 bases identical to TRBD1. The CDR3 has 14 amino acids. Germline-derived CDR1 and CDR2 are MRHNA and SNTAGT. J gave up 7 bases and V 8 bases, and 10 bases lay outside the gene matches. The CDR3 DNA follows: TGTGCCAGCTCCCCCGGGACAGGATCTAATGAGCAGTTCTTC. Encoded protein: CASSPGTGSNEQFF.

This chain joins TRBV20-1 and TRBJ2-1, with 11 bases identical to TRBD2. Trimming at V came to 3 bases and at J to 6 bases, leaving 4 bases not matched to a gene. Germline V gene data show CDR1 as DFQATT and CDR2 as SNEGSKA (reference sequence). The CDR3 totals 14 residues. The CDR3 DNA reads as TGCAGTGCTAGTCGTACTAGCGGGAGCAATGAGCAGTTCTTC. Amino acid sequence: CSASRTSGSNEQFF.

The genes are TRBV7-8 and TRBJ1-2; no reliable D call. Germline CDR1 is SGHVS and CDR2 is FQNEAQ. V was shortened by 6 bases and J by 5 bases, with 13 bases between the two germline ends. The CDR3 length is 13 residues. As DNA, the CDR3 is TGTGCCAGCAGAGCGCAAAGCGGTTATGGCTACACCTTC. Translating gives CASRAQSGYGYTF. Complete variable domain (other parts from reference TRBV7-8 and TRBJ1-2): GAGVSQSPRYKVAKRGQDVALRCDPISGHVSLFWYQQALGQGPEFLTYFQNEAQLDKSGLPSDRFFAERPEGSVSTLKIQRTQQEDSAVYLCASRAQSGYGYTFGSGTRLTVV.

The V call is TRBV19, the J call TRBJ2-4; 7 nucleotides match TRBD1. Looked up from germline, CDR1 is LNHDA and CDR2 is SQIVND (reference sequence). This CDR3 has 15 residues. Germline trimming cut 6 bases from V and 1 base from J; bases unmatched to any gene: 6. CDR3 bases: TGTGCCAGTAGCCGAACAGGGGTGGCCAAAAACATTCAGTACTTC. Protein sequence: CASSRTGVAKNIQYF.

A single count supports this clone. This chain links TRBV6-5 with TRBJ2-5; 7 bases are a match to TRBD2. V lost 7 bases and J lost 6; bases outside the gene matches: 5. Germline V gene lookup returns CDR1 MNHEY and CDR2 SVGAGI. CDR3 size: 12 residues. CDR3 bases: TGTGCCAGCAAGGCTAGCGGCAAGACCCAGTACTTC. Translated, it gives CASKASGKTQYF.